This entry is about one T cell receptor (beta chain). The antigen is unknown. The sample belongs to a study of T cell responses to AZD1222 COVID-19 vaccine. Whole-study results and caveats: Nearly half of spike-specific TCRs reportedly target variant regions that are unmutated in the B.1.351 and B.1.1.7 variants. Donors were mostly white British, more females; clonal diversity possibly underestimated.

TCRdb's table, derived via immunoSEQ multiplex PCR, lists solely in-frame clones and lacks some. This sample's table reports over 140,000 clones. The germline V and J ends were trimmed by 2 bases and 4 bases, with 11 bases remaining between them. Germline loops: CDR1 SGHTA, CDR2 FQGNSA. This CDR3 spans 14 amino acids. V and J are TRBV7-2 and TRBJ1-1; weak D call: TRBD1 (6 bases). The receptor was isolated from an adult in good health. Sequences were obtained from peripheral blood. The CDR3 sequence is CASSLWEGVTEAFF. The CDR3 nucleotides are TGTGCCAGCAGCTTATGGGAGGGGGTCACTGAAGCTTTCTTT.